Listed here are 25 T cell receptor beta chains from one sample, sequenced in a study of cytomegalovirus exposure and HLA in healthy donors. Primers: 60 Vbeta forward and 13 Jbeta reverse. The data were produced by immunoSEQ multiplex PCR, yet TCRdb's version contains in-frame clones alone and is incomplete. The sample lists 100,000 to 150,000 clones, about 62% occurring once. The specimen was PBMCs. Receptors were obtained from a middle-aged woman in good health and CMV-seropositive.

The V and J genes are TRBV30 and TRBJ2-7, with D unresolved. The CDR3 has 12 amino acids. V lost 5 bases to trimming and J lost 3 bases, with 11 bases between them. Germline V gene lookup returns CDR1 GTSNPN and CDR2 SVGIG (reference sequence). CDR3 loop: CAWRRRLYEQYF. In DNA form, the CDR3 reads TGTGCCTGGCGTAGGCGACTCTACGAGCAGTACTTC.

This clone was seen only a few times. CDR3 amino acids: CASSAYSGTANYGYTF. The DNA for the CDR3 is TGTGCCAGCAGTGCCTATTCGGGGACAGCTAACTATGGCTACACCTTC. The genes are TRBV6-1 and TRBJ1-2, with 7 bases that match TRBD1. The CDR3 has 16 amino acids. Unmatched junction bases numbered 8, after V lost 4 bases and J lost 0 bases. The germline V gene has CDR1 MNHNS and CDR2 SASEGT.

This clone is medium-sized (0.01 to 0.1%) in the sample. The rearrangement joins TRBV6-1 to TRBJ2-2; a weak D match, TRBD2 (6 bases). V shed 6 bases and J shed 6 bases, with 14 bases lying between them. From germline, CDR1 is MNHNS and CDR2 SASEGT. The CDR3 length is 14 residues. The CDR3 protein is CASSPPGEAGELFF. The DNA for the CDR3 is TGTGCCAGCAGCCCGCCGGGGGAGGCCGGGGAGCTGTTTTTT.

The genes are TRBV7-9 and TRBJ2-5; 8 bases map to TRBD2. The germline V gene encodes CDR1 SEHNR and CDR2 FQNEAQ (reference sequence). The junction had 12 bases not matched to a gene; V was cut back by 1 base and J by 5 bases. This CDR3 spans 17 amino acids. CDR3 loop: CASSLVDPGGHYETQYF. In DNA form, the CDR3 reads TGTGCCAGCAGCTTAGTGGACCCGGGGGGGCATTATGAGACCCAGTACTTC.

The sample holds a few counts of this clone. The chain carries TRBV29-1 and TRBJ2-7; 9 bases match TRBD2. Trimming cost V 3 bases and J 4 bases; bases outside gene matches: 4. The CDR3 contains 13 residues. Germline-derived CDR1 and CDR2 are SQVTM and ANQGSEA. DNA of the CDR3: TGCAGCGTTGAGCGGGAGGGCCTGTACGAGCAGTACTTC. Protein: CSVEREGLYEQYF.

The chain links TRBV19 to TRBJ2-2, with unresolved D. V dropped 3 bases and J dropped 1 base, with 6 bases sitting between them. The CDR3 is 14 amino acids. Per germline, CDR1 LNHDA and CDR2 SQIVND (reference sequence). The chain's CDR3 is CASSIQENTGELFF. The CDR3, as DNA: TGTGCCAGTAGTATCCAGGAGAACACCGGGGAGCTGTTTTTT.

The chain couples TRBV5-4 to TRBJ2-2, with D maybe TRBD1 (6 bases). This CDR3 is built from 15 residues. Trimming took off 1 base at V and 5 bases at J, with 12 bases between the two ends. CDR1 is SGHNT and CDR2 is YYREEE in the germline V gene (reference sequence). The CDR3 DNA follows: TGTGCCAGCAGCTTGCAACAGGGAAGGACCGGGGAGCTGTTTTTT. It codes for CASSLQQGRTGELFF.

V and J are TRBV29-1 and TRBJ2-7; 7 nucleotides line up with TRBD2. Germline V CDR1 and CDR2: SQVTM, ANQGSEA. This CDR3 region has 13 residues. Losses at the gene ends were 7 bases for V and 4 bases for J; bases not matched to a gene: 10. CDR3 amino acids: CSASRGILYEQYF. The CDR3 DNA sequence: TGCAGCGCCTCGCGGGGGATCCTGTACGAGCAGTACTTC.

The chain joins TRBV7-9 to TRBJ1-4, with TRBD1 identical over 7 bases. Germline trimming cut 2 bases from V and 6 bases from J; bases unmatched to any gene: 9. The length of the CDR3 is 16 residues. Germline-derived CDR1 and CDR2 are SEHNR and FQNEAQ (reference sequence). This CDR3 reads CASSLSRGAGDEKLFF. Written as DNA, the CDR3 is TGTGCCAGCAGCTTAAGCAGGGGGGCAGGGGATGAAAAACTGTTTTTT.

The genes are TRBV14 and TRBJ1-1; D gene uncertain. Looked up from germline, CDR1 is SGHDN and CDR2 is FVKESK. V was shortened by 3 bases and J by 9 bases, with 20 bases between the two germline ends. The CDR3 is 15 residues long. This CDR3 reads CASSHEKGGPPKAFF. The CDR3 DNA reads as TGTGCCAGCAGCCATGAAAAGGGCGGGCCTCCGAAAGCTTTCTTT. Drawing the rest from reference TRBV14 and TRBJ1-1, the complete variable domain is EAGVTQFPSHSVIEKGQTVTLRCDPISGHDNLYWYRRVMGKEIKFLLHFVKESKQDESGMPNNRFLAERTGGTYSTLKVQPAELEDSGVYFCASSHEKGGPPKAFFGQGTRLTVV.

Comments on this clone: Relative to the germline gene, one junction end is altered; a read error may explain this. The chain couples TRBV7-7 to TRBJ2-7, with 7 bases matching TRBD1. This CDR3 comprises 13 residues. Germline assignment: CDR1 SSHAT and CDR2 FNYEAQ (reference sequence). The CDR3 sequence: CASSRDRAGEQYF. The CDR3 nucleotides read TGTGCTAGCAGCCGTGACAGGGCTGGCGAGCAGTACTTC.

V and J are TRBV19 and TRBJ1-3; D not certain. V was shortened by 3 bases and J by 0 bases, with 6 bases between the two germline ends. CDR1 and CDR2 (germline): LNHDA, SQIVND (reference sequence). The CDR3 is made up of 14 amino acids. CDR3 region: CASSIGTSGNTIYF. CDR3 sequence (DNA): TGTGCCAGTAGTATTGGCACCTCTGGAAACACCATATATTTT.

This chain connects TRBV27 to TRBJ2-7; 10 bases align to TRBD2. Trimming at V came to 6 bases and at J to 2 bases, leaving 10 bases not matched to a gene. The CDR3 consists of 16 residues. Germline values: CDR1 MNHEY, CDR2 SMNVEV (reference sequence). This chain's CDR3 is CASRPFSSGRAYEQYF. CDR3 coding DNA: TGTGCCAGCAGGCCTTTCTCTAGCGGGAGAGCCTACGAGCAGTACTTC.

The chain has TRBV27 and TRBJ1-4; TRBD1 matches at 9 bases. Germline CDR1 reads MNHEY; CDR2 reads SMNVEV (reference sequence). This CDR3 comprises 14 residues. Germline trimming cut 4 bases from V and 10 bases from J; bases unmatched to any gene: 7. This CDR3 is CASSSTDRGGKLFF. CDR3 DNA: TGTGCCAGCAGTTCCACGGACAGGGGCGGAAAACTGTTTTTT.

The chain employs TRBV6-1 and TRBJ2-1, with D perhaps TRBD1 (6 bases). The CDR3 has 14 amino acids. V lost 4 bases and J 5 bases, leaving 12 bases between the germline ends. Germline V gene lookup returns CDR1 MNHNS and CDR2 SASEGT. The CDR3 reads CASSGYWDNNEQFF. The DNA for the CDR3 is TGTGCCAGCAGTGGATACTGGGACAACAATGAGCAGTTCTTC.

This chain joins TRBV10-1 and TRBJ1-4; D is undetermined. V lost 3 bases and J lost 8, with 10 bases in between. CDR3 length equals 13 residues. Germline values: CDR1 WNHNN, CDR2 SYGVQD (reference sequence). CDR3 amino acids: CASSDRGSEKLFF. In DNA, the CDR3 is TGCGCCAGCAGTGACAGAGGAAGCGAAAAACTGTTTTTT.

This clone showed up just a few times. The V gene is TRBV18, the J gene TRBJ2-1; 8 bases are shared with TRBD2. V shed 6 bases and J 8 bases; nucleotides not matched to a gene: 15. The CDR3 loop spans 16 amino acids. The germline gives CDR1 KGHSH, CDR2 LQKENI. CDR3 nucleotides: TGTGCCAGCTCTGCGTGGCGGGGCGGGGGGATCGATGAGCAGTTCTTC. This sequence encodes CASSAWRGGGIDEQFF.

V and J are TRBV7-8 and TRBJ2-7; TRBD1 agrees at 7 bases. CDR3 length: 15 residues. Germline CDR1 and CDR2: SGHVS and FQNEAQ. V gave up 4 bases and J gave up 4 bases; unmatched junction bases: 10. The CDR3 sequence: CASSSGTAGPYEQYF. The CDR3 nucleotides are TGTGCCAGCAGCTCGGGGACAGCCGGACCGTACGAGCAGTACTTC. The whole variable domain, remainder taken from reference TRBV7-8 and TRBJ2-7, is GAGVSQSPRYKVAKRGQDVALRCDPISGHVSLFWYQQALGQGPEFLTYFQNEAQLDKSGLPSDRFFAERPEGSVSTLKIQRTQQEDSAVYLCASSSGTAGPYEQYFGPGTRLTVT.

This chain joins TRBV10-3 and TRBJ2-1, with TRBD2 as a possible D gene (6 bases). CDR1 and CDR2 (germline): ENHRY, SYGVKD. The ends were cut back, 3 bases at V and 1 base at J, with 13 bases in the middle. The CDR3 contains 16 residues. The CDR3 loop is CAISDLGGPSYNEQFF. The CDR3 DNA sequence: TGTGCCATCAGTGATTTGGGAGGCCCATCCTACAATGAGCAGTTCTTC.

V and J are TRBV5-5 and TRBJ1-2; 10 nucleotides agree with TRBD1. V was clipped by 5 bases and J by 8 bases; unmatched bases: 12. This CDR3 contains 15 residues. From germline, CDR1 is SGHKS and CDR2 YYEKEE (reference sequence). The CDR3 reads CASSFDRGRPSGYTF. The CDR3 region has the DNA TGTGCCAGCAGTTTCGACAGGGGGCGGCCGTCAGGCTACACCTTC.

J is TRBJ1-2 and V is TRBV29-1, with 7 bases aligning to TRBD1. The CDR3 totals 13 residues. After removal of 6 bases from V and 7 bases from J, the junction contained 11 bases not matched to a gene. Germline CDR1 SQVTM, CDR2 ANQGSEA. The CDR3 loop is CSVPLPGQLGYTF. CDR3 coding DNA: TGCAGCGTCCCACTTCCGGGACAGCTTGGCTACACCTTC.

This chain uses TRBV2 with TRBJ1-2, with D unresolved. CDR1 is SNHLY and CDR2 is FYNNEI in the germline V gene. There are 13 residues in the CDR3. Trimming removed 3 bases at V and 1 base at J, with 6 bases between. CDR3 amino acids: CASSDPGNYGYTF. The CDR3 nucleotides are TGTGCCAGCAGTGATCCGGGTAACTATGGCTACACCTTC.

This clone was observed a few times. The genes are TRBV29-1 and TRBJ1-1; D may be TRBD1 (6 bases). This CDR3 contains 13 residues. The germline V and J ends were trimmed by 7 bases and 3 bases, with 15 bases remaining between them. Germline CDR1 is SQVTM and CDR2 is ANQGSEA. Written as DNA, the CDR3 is TGCAGCGCCTCCCGGGCAGGGGACACTGAAGCTTTCTTT. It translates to CSASRAGDTEAFF. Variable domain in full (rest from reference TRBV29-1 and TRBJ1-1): SAVISQKPSRDICQRGTSLTIQCQVDSQVTMMFWYRQQPGQSLTLIATANQGSEATYESGFVIDKFPISRPNLTFSTLTVSNMSPEDSSIYLCSASRAGDTEAFFGQGTRLTVV.

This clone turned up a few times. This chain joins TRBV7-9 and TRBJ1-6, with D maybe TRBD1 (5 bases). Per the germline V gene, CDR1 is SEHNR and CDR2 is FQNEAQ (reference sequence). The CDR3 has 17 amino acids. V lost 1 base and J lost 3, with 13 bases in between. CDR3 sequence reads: CASSLVDLGVYNSPLHF. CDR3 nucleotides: TGTGCCAGCAGCTTAGTCGACCTAGGGGTCTATAATTCACCCCTCCACTTT.

The CDR3 DNA reads TGTGCCAGCAGCTGGGGACTAGAGCTCGGGGAGCTGTTTTTT. It translates to CASSWGLELGELFF. The genes are TRBV5-8 and TRBJ2-2, with 8 bases fitting TRBD2. The CDR3 runs 14 residues. Germline CDR1 reads SGHTS; CDR2 reads YDEGEE. Trimming at V came to 3 bases and at J to 7 bases, leaving 5 bases not matched to a gene.